The next 20 T cell receptor beta chains were all read from a single sample in a study of T cell repertoires in cytomegalovirus infection. No antigens are known for them. MiXCR was run by TCRdb on the reads, yielding one entry per CDR3 protein. The sample lists roughly 990,000 distinct CDR3 sequences, roughly 30% occurring once. The specimen comprised cultured CD8+ T cells from PBMCs, sampled from culture after CMV antigen stimulation. These TCRs come from a human donor in good health (CMV status not recorded). Some clones in this sample may be carry-over from other donors' samples.

The rearrangement uses TRBV9 and TRBJ1-4; D is undetermined. Germline V gives CDR1 SGDLS, CDR2 YYNGEE. Trimming removed 2 bases from V and 8 bases from J, with 10 bases in between. The CDR3 consists of 13 residues. In DNA, the CDR3 is TGTGCCAGCAGCGTTGGTTCCGGGGAAAAACTGTTTTTT. It encodes CASSVGSGEKLFF.

The chain is built from TRBV7-6 and TRBJ1-3; D is unclear. This CDR3 spans 15 amino acids. V was cut by 1 base and J by 4 bases, with 11 bases left in between. Germline V gene sequence: CDR1 SGHVS, CDR2 FNYEAQ. The CDR3 reads CASSLGVVVGNTIYF. CDR3 in DNA: TGTGCCAGCAGCTTAGGGGTTGTAGTCGGAAACACCATATATTTT.

V is TRBV28 and J is TRBJ1-2; 10 bases line up with TRBD1. This CDR3 is built from 16 residues. The ends lost 6 bases at V and 4 bases at J; junction bases unmatched: 11. Germline CDR1 reads MDHEN; CDR2 reads SYDVKM. The CDR3 bases are TGTGCCAGCAGAGGCGACAGGGGGCATACGGTCTATGGCTACACCTTC. Its protein is CASRGDRGHTVYGYTF.

This clonotype was counted many times. This chain links TRBV12-3 or TRBV12-4 with TRBJ2-3, with 10 nucleotides matching TRBD2. V shed 4 bases, J shed 2 bases, and the junction held 6 bases outside the gene matches. The CDR3 length is 16 residues. In DNA form, the CDR3 reads TGTGCCAGCAGTTCCACTAGCGGGGAAATCACAGATACGCAGTATTTT. It yields the protein CASSSTSGEITDTQYF.

This clonotype was detected only a few times. The CDR3 sequence: CASSFWRQGYEMNTEAFF. CDR3 nucleotide sequence: TGTGCCAGCAGCTTTTGGCGACAGGGATATGAAATGAACACTGAAGCTTTCTTT. The chain uses TRBV11-2 and TRBJ1-1; TRBD1 matches at 7 bases. Looked up from germline, CDR1 is SGHAT and CDR2 is FQNNGV. V gave up 3 bases and J gave up 0 bases; unmatched junction bases: 13. This CDR3 spans 18 amino acids. Looking up the rest from reference TRBV11-2 and TRBJ1-1 gives the full variable domain: EAGVAQSPRYKIIEKRQSVAFWCNPISGHATLYWYQQILGQGPKLLIQFQNNGVVDDSQLPKDRFSAERLKGVDSTLKIQPAKLEDSAVYLCASSFWRQGYEMNTEAFFGQGTRLTVV.

This sequence joins TRBV6-8 and TRBJ2-5, with D possibly matching TRBD1 (5 bases). The V end lost 0 bases, the J end lost 6 bases, and 14 bases lay between the germline ends. The CDR3 is 15 amino acids. CDR1 is MNHGY and CDR2 is SAAAGT in the germline V gene. The CDR3 region has the DNA TGTGCCAGCAGTTACTCGCAAGCAGGGCAAAAGACCCAGTACTTC. Translation: CASSYSQAGQKTQYF.

The table lists this clonotype with a few counts. Its ends do not fully match the called genes, so a read error is possible. The chain has TRBV5-4 and TRBJ1-1, with D perhaps matching TRBD1 (5 bases). The CDR3 has 11 amino acids. Germline lookup yields CDR1 SGHNT and CDR2 YYREEE (reference sequence). CDR3 protein: CASSLAGRQLF. The CDR3 coding sequence is TGTGCCAGCAGCTTGGCGGGAAGACAGCTTTTT. Full variable domain (rest looked up from reference TRBV5-4 and TRBJ1-1): ETGVTQSPTHLIKTRGQQVTLRCSSQSGHNTVSWYQQALGQGPQFIFQYYREEENGRGNFPPRFSGLQFPNYSSELNVNALELDDSALYLCASSLAGRQLFGQGTRLTVV.

CDR3 amino acids: CASSPDGVEQYF. In DNA form, the CDR3 reads TGTGCCAGCAGTCCCGACGGGGTCGAGCAGTACTTC. The rearrangement links TRBV12-3 or TRBV12-4 to TRBJ2-7; D is possibly TRBD2 (5 bases). Trimming left V 5 bases short and J 6 bases short, with 11 bases between. The length of the CDR3 is 12 residues.

This clonotype was counted between two and nine times. V usage is TRBV2 and J usage is TRBJ2-3, with 14 bases aligning to TRBD2. Trimming took 11 bases from V and 2 from J; bases not matched to a gene: 9. The germline V gene encodes CDR1 SNHLY and CDR2 FYNNEI. The CDR3 spans 16 residues. The CDR3: CAARLAGGPDTDTQYF. CDR3 in DNA: TGTGCCGCTCGACTAGCGGGGGGGCCGGACACAGATACGCAGTATTTT.

V is TRBV9 and J is TRBJ1-1; 8 nucleotides line up with TRBD1. The CDR3 spans 16 residues. J was trimmed by 3 bases and V by 3 bases; bases with no gene match: 10. The V gene's germline CDR1 is SGDLS and CDR2 YYNGEE. The CDR3 here is CASSETSATGDTEAFF. The CDR3 DNA is TGTGCCAGCAGCGAGACCTCTGCGACAGGGGACACTGAAGCTTTCTTT.

The rearrangement uses TRBV6-2 or TRBV6-3 and TRBJ2-3; D is tentatively TRBD1 or TRBD2 (5 bases each). CDR1 and CDR2 (germline): MNHEY, SVGEGT. Trimming shortened V by 6 bases and J by 6 bases, and 16 bases separated the two germline ends. The CDR3 length is 14 residues. CDR3 sequence reads: CASRPGPYRDTQYF. The CDR3 region has the DNA TGTGCCAGCAGGCCGGGACCTTACAGGGATACGCAGTATTTT.

This chain connects TRBV25-1 to TRBJ1-1; D is perhaps TRBD1 (5 bases). The V end lost 4 bases, the J end lost 10 bases, and 16 bases lay between the germline ends. In germline, CDR1 is MGHDK, CDR2 SYGVNS. This CDR3 has 13 residues. CDR3 nucleotide sequence: TGTGCCAGCAGTGTCGCAGGGTTCGGTGGAGCTTTCTTT. Translation: CASSVAGFGGAFF.

Only a few counts were recorded for this clonotype. The chain uses TRBV4-1 and TRBJ2-1, with TRBD1 matching over 11 bases. The CDR3 is 14 residues long. The germline V gene encodes CDR1 MGHRA and CDR2 YSYEKL. J lost 6 bases, V lost 3 bases, and 1 base had no gene match. The DNA of the CDR3 is TGCGCCAGCAGCCAGGGGACAGGGGGCAATGAGCAGTTCTTC. It is translated as CASSQGTGGNEQFF.

The sample holds many counts of this clonotype. The rearrangement joins TRBV6-5 to TRBJ1-1; no firm D call. The V gene's germline CDR1 is MNHEY and CDR2 SVGAGI. The CDR3 totals 13 residues. The V and J ends lost 4 bases and 1 base respectively, with 7 bases between them. The CDR3 region has the DNA TGTGCCAGCAGTTCGCGACGGAACACTGAAGCTTTCTTT. Its translation: CASSSRRNTEAFF.

This chain connects TRBV12-3 or TRBV12-4 to TRBJ2-3, with 9 bases that match TRBD1. The CDR3 is made up of 14 amino acids. Trimming took 4 bases from V and 4 from J; bases not matched to a gene: 3. The CDR3, as DNA: TGTGCCAGCAGTTGGACAGGGGTGTCAGATACGCAGTATTTT. This gives the protein CASSWTGVSDTQYF.

The chain recombines TRBV23-1 with TRBJ1-5; a possible D gene is TRBD1 (5 bases). TRBV23-1 is flagged as an ORF with uncertain function. The CDR3 sequence is 22 residues long. Trimming took off 0 bases at V and 0 bases at J, with 27 bases between the two ends. As DNA, the CDR3 is TGCGCCAGCAGTCAATCTGTCCGGACACCCAAGGGAAAGCTTTATAGCAATCAGCCCCAGCATTTT. The encoded protein is CASSQSVRTPKGKLYSNQPQHF.

This clonotype was seen more than once but under ten times. The chain employs TRBV27 and TRBJ2-1; a weak D match, TRBD2 (6 bases). The length of the CDR3 is 16 residues. Germline V lookup: CDR1 MNHEY, CDR2 SMNVEV (reference sequence). Trimming shortened V by 3 bases and J by 3 bases, and 15 bases separated the two germline ends. CDR3 protein: CASSLAGPPLYNEQFF. The CDR3 region has the DNA TGTGCCAGCAGTTTGGCGGGGCCTCCCCTCTACAATGAGCAGTTCTTC.

The CDR3 protein is CASSLVGYGRGEYSPLHF. The CDR3 DNA is TGTGCCAGCAGCTTGGTAGGTTACGGCAGAGGCGAATATTCACCCCTCCACTTT. This chain links TRBV5-6 with TRBJ1-6, with D unresolved. CDR3 length: 18 residues. The V gene's germline CDR1 is SGHDT and CDR2 YYEEEE. The V and J ends lost 0 bases and 8 bases respectively, with 21 bases between them.

In its sample, this clonotype was seen many times. The chain uses TRBV7-9 and TRBJ2-1, with D unclear. Trimming removed 6 bases at V and 7 bases at J, with 10 bases between. The germline V gene has CDR1 SEHNR and CDR2 FQNEAQ (reference sequence). The CDR3 has 12 amino acids. CDR3 sequence: CASSPSENEQFF. CDR3 nucleotides: TGTGCCAGCAGTCCCTCAGAGAATGAGCAGTTCTTC.

As regards this clonotype: Because the CDR3's place on the DNA is in doubt, the DNA is left out and the CDR3 is given as listed by TCRdb. The chain is built from TRBV12-3 or TRBV12-4 and TRBJ2-3; the D call of TRBD1 is as the table states it, not checked on the DNA. The CDR3 is 18 amino acids long, termini counted. Here the CDR3 reads CASSFFGQAGDFTDTQYF.